The rows below give T cell receptor beta chains drawn from one sample of a study of blood T cells in healthy people across ages. MiXCR, applied by TCRdb to the 5' RACE reads, yields one record per CDR3 protein. The sample has about 840,000 distinct CDR3 sequences, 25% to 35% seen once; the top ten hold around 9.6%. The sample was also reused in another study, on T cells of mothers and their children.

Sequenced material: blood. Every receptor here comes from a woman in her forties in good health. Both conserved end residues are part of each CDR3. Each record gives: J gene, V gene, clone size, D gene, CDR3 protein, CDR3 DNA. D genes are given only for firm matches. Clone size is stated in some rows and not others, as once, few, many or a class when expanded.

TRBJ2-7 TRBV7-9 many TRBD1 CASSLGQGRGEQYF TGTGCCAGCAGCCTAGGACAGGGAAGAGGCGAGCAGTACTTC
TRBJ2-7 TRBV20-1 - - CSARDFFKGSSYEQYF TGCAGTGCTAGAGATTTCTTTAAGGGAAGCTCCTACGAGCAGTACTTC
TRBJ1-5 TRBV27 - - CASSFRLGNQPQHF TGTGCCAGCAGTTTTCGACTGGGGAATCAGCCCCAGCATTTT
TRBJ2-7 TRBV16 many TRBD1 CASSQSGPGGSNEQYF TGTGCCAGCAGCCAATCGGGGCCAGGGGGATCCAACGAGCAGTACTTC
TRBJ2-1 TRBV20-1 - TRBD2 CSATGTSGRTSYNEQFF TGCAGTGCTACCGGGACTAGCGGGAGGACCTCCTACAATGAGCAGTTCTTC
TRBJ2-1 TRBV27 - - CASSLRSLNEQFF TGTGCCAGCAGTTTACGTAGTCTTAATGAGCAGTTCTTC
TRBJ1-5 TRBV20-1 few - CSARETSLRGQPQHF TGCAGTGCTAGAGAAACGAGCCTAAGGGGGCAGCCCCAGCATTTT
TRBJ2-3 TRBV7-2 many TRBD2 CASSVGLAADTQYF TGTGCCAGCAGCGTCGGACTAGCCGCAGATACGCAGTATTTT
TRBJ1-1 TRBV7-2 - - CASSNRGAGYTEAFF TGTGCCAGCAGCAACCGTGGGGCAGGATACACTGAAGCTTTCTTT
TRBJ2-1 TRBV4-3 - TRBD1 CASSQERTGGVGEQFF TGCGCCAGCAGCCAAGAAAGGACAGGGGGGGTTGGTGAGCAGTTCTTC
TRBJ2-7 TRBV7-2 many TRBD2 CASSLTLAGGREQYF TGTGCCAGCAGCCTCACACTAGCGGGGGGGCGGGAGCAGTACTTC
TRBJ2-1 TRBV20-1 - TRBD1 CSVRGGRGSYNEQFF TGCAGTGTTAGGGGTGGCAGGGGGTCCTACAATGAGCAGTTCTTC
TRBJ2-5 TRBV20-1 many TRBD2 CSARDSSGGNGETQYF TGCAGTGCTAGAGATAGTAGCGGGGGGAATGGTGAGACCCAGTACTTC
TRBJ2-5 TRBV5-1 many TRBD2 CASSLAGLAGTSKEETQYF TGCGCCAGCAGCTTGGCCGGATTAGCGGGCACCTCGAAGGAAGAGACCCAGTACTTC
TRBJ2-7 TRBV6-6 - TRBD1 CASSSRDRGKGYEQYF TGTGCCAGCAGTTCCCGGGACAGGGGAAAAGGCTACGAGCAGTACTTC
TRBJ1-2 TRBV5-1 few - CASSFLAAEGGYTF TGCGCCAGCAGCTTCCTGGCCGCTGAGGGGGGCTACACCTTC
TRBJ1-1 TRBV7-2 - - CASSPQGSGVNTEAFF TGTGCCAGCAGCCCCCAGGGATCGGGGGTGAACACTGAAGCTTTCTTT
TRBJ1-5 TRBV10-3 many TRBD1 CATREDRVGNQPQHF TGTGCCACGCGCGAGGACAGGGTTGGCAATCAGCCCCAGCATTTT
TRBJ2-3 TRBV12-3/TRBV12-4 - - CASSLGLSADTQYF TGTGCCAGCAGTTTAGGCCTTAGCGCAGATACGCAGTATTTT
TRBJ2-2 TRBV7-2 few TRBD2 CASSHPLAGGSNTGELFF TGTGCCAGCAGCCATCCTCTAGCGGGGGGGTCGAACACCGGGGAGCTGTTTTTT
TRBJ1-1 TRBV7-3 - TRBD1 CASSPSHDRVGAFF TGTGCCAGCAGCCCTTCTCATGACAGGGTGGGGGCTTTCTTT
TRBJ2-1 TRBV12-3/TRBV12-4 many TRBD1 CASSWVRGRNEQFF TGTGCCAGCAGTTGGGTCAGGGGGCGGAATGAGCAGTTCTTC
TRBJ2-5 TRBV5-1 - TRBD2 CASSPPVAGGLQETQYF TGCGCCAGCAGCCCCCCGGTGGCGGGGGGACTCCAAGAGACCCAGTACTTC
TRBJ1-2 TRBV9 - - CASSPSPQGNYGYTF TGTGCCAGCAGCCCTTCCCCACAGGGTAACTATGGCTACACCTTC